This entry lists 10 T cell receptor beta chains sequenced from one sample in a study of beta chain features in type 1 diabetes. Sequenced material consisted of expressed TCRB transcripts (all of the isolated RNA was reverse transcribed). TCRdb's table, derived via immunoSEQ multiplex PCR, lists solely in-frame clones and lacks some. In the table there are roughly 450,000 clones, over 11% of which are singletons. The material sequenced was naive CD4+ T cells from blood. These TCRs come from a man aged 25-45 years in good health.

The chain recombines TRBV6-5 with TRBJ1-1; 7 bases fit TRBD1. CDR3 length: 14 residues. Germline loops: CDR1 MNHEY, CDR2 SVGAGI. V was clipped by 4 bases and J by 4 bases; unmatched bases: 6. The DNA for the CDR3 is TGTGCCAGCAGTTTAACAGGGGCCGGCACTGAAGCTTTCTTT. Translating gives CASSLTGAGTEAFF.

In this sample, this clone turned up a few times. The chain carries TRBV7-3 and TRBJ2-6; D might be TRBD1 or TRBD2, each matching 5 bases. V was shortened by 0 bases and J by 4 bases, with 7 bases between the two germline ends. CDR3 length equals 15 residues. The germline V gene has CDR1 SGHTA and CDR2 FQGTGA. The CDR3 region has the DNA TGTGCCAGCAGCTTAACAGGGACCGGGGCCAACGTCCTGACTTTC. This translates into CASSLTGTGANVLTF.

A few counts support this clone. The V gene is TRBV18, the J gene TRBJ2-3; perhaps TRBD1 as D (6 bases). The CDR3 loop spans 16 amino acids. Germline lookup yields CDR1 KGHSH and CDR2 LQKENI. V shed 1 base and J shed 2 bases, with 13 bases lying between them. DNA for the CDR3: TGTGCCAGCTCACCACAGGGACAAACTGTCACAGATACGCAGTATTTT. This gives the protein CASSPQGQTVTDTQYF. The variable domain in full, completed from reference TRBV18 and TRBJ2-3, reads NAGVMQNPRHLVRRRGQEARLRCSPMKGHSHVYWYRQLPEEGLKFMVYLQKENIIDESGMPKERFSAEFPKEGPSILRIQQVVRGDSAAYFCASSPQGQTVTDTQYFGPGTRLTVL.

At least ten counts were recorded for this clone. Other DNA sequences in the sample encode the same CDR3. This chain joins TRBV15 and TRBJ2-3; D uncertain. V gave up 0 bases and J gave up 5 bases, with 3 bases separating them. CDR1 and CDR2 (germline): LNHNV, YYDKDF (reference sequence). The CDR3 has 12 amino acids. Here the CDR3 reads CATSRDRDTQYF. CDR3 in DNA: TGTGCCACCAGCAGAGACCGAGATACGCAGTATTTT.

CDR3 in DNA: TGTGCCACCGGGCAGACAGGACGACACTATGGCTACACCTTC. Translation: CATGQTGRHYGYTF. The V and J genes are TRBV19 and TRBJ1-2; D possibly corresponds to TRBD1 (6 bases). Germline V gene data show CDR1 as LNHDA and CDR2 as SQIVND (reference sequence). The CDR3 consists of 14 residues. Trimming removed 10 bases at V and 3 bases at J, with 18 bases between. Based on the CDR3 plus reference TRBV19 and TRBJ1-2, the full variable domain is DGGITQSPKYLFRKEGQNVTLSCEQNLNHDAMYWYRQDPGQGLRLIYYSQIVNDFQKGDIAEGYSVSREKKESFPLTVTSAQKNPTAFYLCATGQTGRHYGYTFGSGTRLTVV.

In this sample, this clone turned up a few times. The V call is TRBV7-3, the J call TRBJ2-3, with TRBD2 as a possible D gene (5 bases). The V gene's germline CDR1 is SGHTA and CDR2 FQGTGA. Trimming removed 4 bases from V and 1 base from J, with 12 bases in between. The length of the CDR3 is 15 residues. Written as DNA, the CDR3 is TGTGCCAGCAGCTCCGGTAGCGCCGGCACAGATACGCAGTATTTT. It yields the protein CASSSGSAGTDTQYF.

This sequence joins TRBV15 and TRBJ1-4; D call uncertain. Germline-derived CDR1 and CDR2 are LNHNV and YYDKDF (reference sequence). This CDR3 has 12 amino acids. V lost 3 bases and J 7 bases, leaving 6 bases between the germline ends. The CDR3 DNA sequence: TGTGCCACCAGCAGTTGGGGTGAAAAACTGTTTTTT. This translates into CATSSWGEKLFF.

This sequence joins TRBV7-9 and TRBJ2-3; 10 nucleotides line up with TRBD2. This CDR3 comprises 17 residues. Per the germline V gene, CDR1 is SEHNR and CDR2 is FQNEAQ (reference sequence). Trimming cost V 1 base and J 5 bases; bases outside gene matches: 9. This CDR3 is CASSLGASGRIGDTQYF. For the CDR3, the DNA is TGTGCCAGCAGCTTAGGGGCTAGCGGGAGAATTGGAGATACGCAGTATTTT.

The chain employs TRBV7-2 and TRBJ1-2; D is unclear. CDR3 length equals 15 residues. Germline V gives CDR1 SGHTA, CDR2 FQGNSA. Deletions cut 0 bases from V and 0 bases from J, with 8 bases between. The CDR3 loop is CASSLALRTNYGYTF. The CDR3 region has the DNA TGTGCCAGCAGCTTAGCCCTACGTACTAACTATGGCTACACCTTC.

This clone was found a few times. The rearrangement joins TRBV6-5 to TRBJ2-7; D might be TRBD2 (6 bases). CDR3 length: 11 residues. Germline V gene sequence: CDR1 MNHEY, CDR2 SVGAGI. The DNA for the CDR3 is TGTGTCACGGGGGACTTTTACGAGCAGTACTTC. Residues: CVTGDFYEQYF.